These 22 T cell receptor beta chains were all obtained from the same sample, sequenced in a study of T cell repertoires in cytomegalovirus infection. Their specific antigens are unknown. TCRdb reanalysed the reads using MiXCR and keeps one entry per CDR3 protein. The repertoire consists of under 150,000 distinct CDR3 sequences, with more than 20% occurring once and the leading ten covering almost 35%. Sample: PBMCs, sequenced either directly or after in vitro stimulation (not recorded which). The receptors come from a human donor in good health (CMV status not recorded). Some clones in this sample may be carry-over from other donors' samples.

The CDR3, as DNA: TGCGCCAGCAGCCAAGATAGCGGGGGCGGGCAGCCCCAGCATTTT. This gives the protein CASSQDSGGGQPQHF. The V gene is TRBV4-3, the J gene TRBJ1-5; possibly TRBD1 for D (6 bases). Germline V CDR1 and CDR2: LGHNA, YSLEER. CDR3 length: 15 amino acids. The V gene lost 0 bases and the J gene lost 7 bases, with 13 bases spanning the gap.

In this sample, this clonotype turned up a few times. The gene calls are TRBV7-9 and TRBJ2-7; 8 nucleotides agree with TRBD1. The CDR3 is 13 amino acids. Germline V gene data show CDR1 as SEHNR and CDR2 as FQNEAQ (reference sequence). The V and J ends lost 0 bases and 6 bases, in that order; junction bases with no gene match: 1. DNA of the CDR3: TGTGCCAGCAGCTTAGCCGACAGGGGCGAGCAGTACGTC. It encodes CASSLADRGEQYV.

This clonotype was observed a few times. The chain joins TRBV25-1 to TRBJ1-6; TRBD1 might be the D (5 bases). Germline values: CDR1 MGHDK, CDR2 SYGVNS. The CDR3 covers 14 residues. V lost 7 bases and J 2 bases, leaving 9 bases between the germline ends. Here the CDR3 reads CASTQGPYNSPLHF. Here the CDR3 DNA reads TGTGCCAGCACGCAGGGACCCTATAATTCACCCCTCCACTTT.

This rearrangement joins TRBV6-2 or TRBV6-3 to TRBJ2-5; D possibly uses TRBD1 or TRBD2 (5 bases each). CDR3 length: 15 amino acids. From germline, CDR1 is MNHEY and CDR2 SVGEGT. Deletions cut 0 bases from V and 1 base from J, with 9 bases between. The CDR3 coding sequence is TGTGCCAGCAGTTACTCAGCAGGGAGCCAAGAGACCCAGTACTTC. This translates into CASSYSAGSQETQYF.

This clonotype was counted between two and nine times. This sequence joins TRBV7-2 and TRBJ1-3; D might be TRBD1 (5 bases). The CDR3 is 16 residues long. CDR1 and CDR2 from the germline V gene are SGHTA and FQGNSA. The V end lost 1 base, the J end lost 0 bases, and 10 bases lay between the germline ends. This CDR3 reads CASSLVKGTSGNTIYF. The CDR3 coding sequence is TGTGCCAGCAGCTTAGTGAAGGGGACCTCTGGAAACACCATATATTTT.

The gene calls are TRBV19 and TRBJ2-1, with 11 bases lining up with TRBD2. This CDR3 contains 15 residues. V shed 5 bases and J 3 bases; nucleotides not matched to a gene: 3. Germline values: CDR1 LNHDA, CDR2 SQIVND (reference sequence). CDR3 in DNA: TGTGCCAGTAGTTCGACTAGCGGGATCTACAATGAGCAGTTCTTC. Translation: CASSSTSGIYNEQFF. The whole variable domain, filled in from reference TRBV19 and TRBJ2-1, reads DGGITQSPKYLFRKEGQNVTLSCEQNLNHDAMYWYRQDPGQGLRLIYYSQIVNDFQKGDIAEGYSVSREKKESFPLTVTSAQKNPTAFYLCASSSTSGIYNEQFFGPGTRLTVL.

This chain joins TRBV7-3 and TRBJ2-1, with D possibly called TRBD1 or TRBD2 (5 bases each). The ends were cut back, 4 bases at V and 13 bases at J, with 14 bases in the middle. CDR1 and CDR2 from the germline V gene are SGHTA and FQGTGA. This CDR3 spans 12 amino acids. CDR3 DNA sequence: TGTGCCAGCAGCTCAGAGGGGCTGGGTCAGTTCTTC. Protein sequence: CASSSEGLGQFF.

In its sample, this clonotype was seen once. The gene calls are TRBV2 and TRBJ2-3; D is ambiguous. The CDR3 has 11 amino acids. Germline assignment: CDR1 SNHLY and CDR2 FYNNEI. The V gene lost 4 bases and the J gene lost 9 bases, with 8 bases spanning the gap. The CDR3 is CASSAVETQYF. CDR3 sequence (DNA): TGTGCCAGCAGTGCTGTCGAGACGCAGTATTTT.

This chain links TRBV18 with TRBJ1-1; D ambiguous. Germline values: CDR1 KGHSH, CDR2 LQKENI. The CDR3 contains 13 residues. V was pared by 6 bases and J by 3 bases, with 11 bases between. The CDR3 loop reads CASSPNEDTEAFF. The CDR3 DNA reads TGTGCCAGCTCCCCAAACGAGGACACTGAAGCTTTCTTT.

This clonotype was picked up a small number of times. The V call is TRBV19, the J call TRBJ1-5; the match to TRBD1 covers 7 bases. The CDR3 has 15 amino acids. Germline CDR1 and CDR2: LNHDA and SQIVND (reference sequence). The junction had 9 bases not matched to a gene; V was cut back by 5 bases and J by 5 bases. For the CDR3, the DNA is TGTGCCAGTAGTCCGACAGGGTACTCCGATCAGCCCCAGCATTTT. Translation gives CASSPTGYSDQPQHF.

This clonotype appeared a single time. The CDR3 here is CASSLAVPGANVLTF. For the CDR3, the DNA is TGCGCCAGCAGCTTGGCTGTCCCCGGGGCCAACGTCCTGACTTTC. This chain joins TRBV5-1 and TRBJ2-6; D remains ambiguous. The V and J ends lost 0 bases and 4 bases respectively, with 8 bases between them. The CDR3 has 15 amino acids. Germline V gene lookup returns CDR1 SGHRS and CDR2 YFSETQ.

This chain uses TRBV20-1 with TRBJ2-5; D call uncertain. The CDR3 length is 13 residues. V gave up 6 bases and J gave up 2 bases, with 13 bases separating them. Germline V CDR1 and CDR2: DFQATT, SNEGSKA (reference sequence). The CDR3 is CSATWRPQETQYF. The CDR3 DNA reads as TGCAGTGCCACTTGGAGACCTCAAGAGACCCAGTACTTC.

This clonotype was seen more than once but under ten times. CDR3 sequence: CASSVDGDFYSYEQYF. CDR3 in DNA: TGTGCCAGCAGCGTAGACGGAGACTTCTACTCCTACGAGCAGTACTTC. The chain uses TRBV9 and TRBJ2-7, with D hard to call. Germline V gene lookup returns CDR1 SGDLS and CDR2 YYNGEE. This CDR3 has 16 residues. With 0 bases removed from V and 0 bases from J, the gap between germline ends came to 13 bases.

This clonotype appeared a few times. The gene calls are TRBV28 and TRBJ2-7; tentative D call: TRBD1 (6 bases). The CDR3 has 15 amino acids. Germline V gene data show CDR1 as MDHEN and CDR2 as SYDVKM. Trimming removed 5 bases from V and 3 bases from J, with 17 bases in between. The CDR3 sequence: CASSPLGQLVYEQYF. The CDR3, as DNA: TGTGCCAGCAGTCCTCTAGGACAGCTAGTCTACGAGCAGTACTTC.

This clonotype was observed many times. The CDR3 sequence: CASSGGQGAYNEQFF. CDR3 coding DNA: TGTGCCAGCAGCGGAGGACAGGGGGCTTACAATGAGCAGTTCTTC. The V call is TRBV7-6, the J call TRBJ2-1; the match to TRBD1 covers 11 bases. Losses at the gene ends were 5 bases for V and 4 bases for J; bases not matched to a gene: 4. The germline CDR1 and CDR2 sequences are SGHVS and FNYEAQ. The CDR3 consists of 15 residues.

This rearrangement joins TRBV28 to TRBJ1-5; 9 positions agree with TRBD1. The V segment lost 11 bases and the J segment 6 bases; nucleotides outside the gene matches: 8. Germline CDR1 and CDR2: MDHEN and SYDVKM. This CDR3 region has 13 residues. In DNA form, the CDR3 reads TGTGCCTGCACAGGGGGCCAAGTTCAGCCCCAGCATTTT. Protein: CACTGGQVQPQHF.

The V and J genes are TRBV6-6 and TRBJ2-3, with 10 bases that match TRBD2. The CDR3 has 17 residues. CDR1 and CDR2 from the germline V gene are MNHNY and SVGAGI (reference sequence). V lost 7 bases, J lost 2 bases, and 12 bases stayed unmatched. The CDR3 spells CASTTSDLAGATDTQYF. The CDR3 DNA is TGTGCCAGCACCACCTCGGATCTAGCGGGAGCCACAGATACGCAGTATTTT.

V usage is TRBV11-3 and J usage is TRBJ1-1, with TRBD1 matching 10 bases. There are 16 residues in the CDR3. CDR1 and CDR2 (germline): SGHNT, YENEEA. V dropped 5 bases and J dropped 1; count of bases not matched to a gene: 7. CDR3 coding DNA: TGTGCCAGCAGCGTCACCGGGACAGGGGAGAACACTGAAGCTTTCTTT. Encoded protein: CASSVTGTGENTEAFF.

This clonotype was seen repeatedly, ten times or more. V is TRBV7-2 and J is TRBJ2-7; 9 bases map to TRBD1. V lost 3 bases and J lost 6; bases outside the gene matches: 6. There are 14 residues in the CDR3. CDR1 and CDR2 from the germline V gene are SGHTA and FQGNSA. CDR3 in DNA: TGTGCCAGCAGCTTTTTCACAGGGGGCGCCGAGCAGTACTTC. It specifies CASSFFTGGAEQYF.

The J gene is TRBJ2-3, the V gene TRBV2; TRBD2 is a possible D gene (5 bases). Trimming removed 7 bases at V and 0 bases at J, with 14 bases between. Germline lookup yields CDR1 SNHLY and CDR2 FYNNEI. The CDR3 totals 15 residues. Here the CDR3 reads CASIPDSPSTDTQYF. The DNA of the CDR3 is TGTGCCAGCATCCCGGACTCGCCCAGCACAGATACGCAGTATTTT.

This clonotype was observed a handful of times. V usage is TRBV14 and J usage is TRBJ2-6; a weak D match, TRBD2 (6 bases). V lost 4 bases to trimming and J lost 2 bases, with 12 bases between them. The germline CDR1 and CDR2 sequences are SGHDN and FVKESK. CDR3 length: 16 amino acids. CDR3 residues: CASSPSPGAGANVLTF. The CDR3 coding sequence is TGTGCCAGCAGCCCCAGTCCGGGGGCTGGGGCCAACGTCCTGACTTTC.

The V and J genes are TRBV5-6 and TRBJ2-1; 7 positions agree with TRBD2. V lost 0 bases and J lost 8; bases outside the gene matches: 5. The germline gives CDR1 SGHDT, CDR2 YYEEEE. This CDR3 comprises 14 residues. CDR3: CASSLDLRGDEQFF. Written as DNA, the CDR3 is TGTGCCAGCAGCTTGGATCTCCGGGGGGATGAGCAGTTCTTC. The variable domain in full, with the rest retrieved from reference TRBV5-6 and TRBJ2-1, is DAGVTQSPTHLIKTRGQQVTLRCSPKSGHDTVSWYQQALGQGPQFIFQYYEEEERQRGNFPDRFSGHQFPNYSSELNVNALLLGDSALYLCASSLDLRGDEQFFGPGTRLTVL.